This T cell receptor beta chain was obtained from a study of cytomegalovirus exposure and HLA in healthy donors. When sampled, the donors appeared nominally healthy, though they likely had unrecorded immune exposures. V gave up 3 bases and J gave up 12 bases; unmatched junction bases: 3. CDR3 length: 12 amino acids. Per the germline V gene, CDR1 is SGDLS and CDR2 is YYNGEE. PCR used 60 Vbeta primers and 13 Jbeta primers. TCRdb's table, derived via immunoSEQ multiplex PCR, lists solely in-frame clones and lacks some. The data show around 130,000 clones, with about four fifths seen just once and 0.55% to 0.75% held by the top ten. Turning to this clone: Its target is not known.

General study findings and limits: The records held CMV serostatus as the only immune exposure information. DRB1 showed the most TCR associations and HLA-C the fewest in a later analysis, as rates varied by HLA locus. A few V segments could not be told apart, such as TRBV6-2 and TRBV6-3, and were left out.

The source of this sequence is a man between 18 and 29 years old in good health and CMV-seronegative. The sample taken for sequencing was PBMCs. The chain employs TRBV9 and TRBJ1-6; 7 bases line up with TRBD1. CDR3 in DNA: TGTGCCAGCAGCGGGACAGGCGTACCCCTCCACTTT. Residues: CASSGTGVPLHF.